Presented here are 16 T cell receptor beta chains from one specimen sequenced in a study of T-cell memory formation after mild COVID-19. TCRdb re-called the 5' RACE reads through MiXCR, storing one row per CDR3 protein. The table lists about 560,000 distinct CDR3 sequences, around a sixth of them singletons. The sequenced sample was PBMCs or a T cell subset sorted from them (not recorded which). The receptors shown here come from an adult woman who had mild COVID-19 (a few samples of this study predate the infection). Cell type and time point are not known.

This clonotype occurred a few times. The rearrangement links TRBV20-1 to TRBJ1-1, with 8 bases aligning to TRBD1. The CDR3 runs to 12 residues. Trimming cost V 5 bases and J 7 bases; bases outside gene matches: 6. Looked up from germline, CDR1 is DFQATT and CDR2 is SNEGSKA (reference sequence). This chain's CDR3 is CSAEDREDEAFF. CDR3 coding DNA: TGCAGTGCTGAGGACAGGGAGGATGAAGCTTTCTTT.

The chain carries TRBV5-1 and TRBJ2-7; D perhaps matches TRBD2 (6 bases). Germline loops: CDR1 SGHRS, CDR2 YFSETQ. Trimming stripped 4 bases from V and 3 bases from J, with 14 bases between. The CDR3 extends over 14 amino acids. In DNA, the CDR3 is TGCGCCAGCAGCATCGAGGGAGGAATCTACGAGCAGTACTTC. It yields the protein CASSIEGGIYEQYF. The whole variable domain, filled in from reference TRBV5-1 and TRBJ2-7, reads KAGVTQTPRYLIKTRGQQVTLSCSPISGHRSVSWYQQTPGQGLQFLFEYFSETQRNKGNFPGRFSGRQFSNSRSEMNVSTLELGDSALYLCASSIEGGIYEQYFGPGTRLTVT.

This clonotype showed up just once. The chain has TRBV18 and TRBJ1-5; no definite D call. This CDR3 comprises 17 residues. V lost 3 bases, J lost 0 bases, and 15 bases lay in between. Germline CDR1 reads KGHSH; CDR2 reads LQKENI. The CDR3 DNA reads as TGTGCCAGCTCACCCCGAATAGGTGGGGATAGCAATCAGCCCCAGCATTTT. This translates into CASSPRIGGDSNQPQHF.

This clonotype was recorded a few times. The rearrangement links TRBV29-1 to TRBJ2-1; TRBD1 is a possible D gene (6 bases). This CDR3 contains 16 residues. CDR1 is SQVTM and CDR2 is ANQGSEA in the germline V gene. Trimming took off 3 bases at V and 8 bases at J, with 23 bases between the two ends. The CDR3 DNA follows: TGCAGCGTTGAGGGCCATTCCAGCAGGGGAGTCGATGAGCAGTTCTTC. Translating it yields CSVEGHSSRGVDEQFF.

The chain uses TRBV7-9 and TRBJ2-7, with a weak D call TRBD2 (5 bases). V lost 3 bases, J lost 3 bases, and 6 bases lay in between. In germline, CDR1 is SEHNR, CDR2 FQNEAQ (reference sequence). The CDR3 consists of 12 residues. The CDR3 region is CASSFSVYEQYF. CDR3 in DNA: TGTGCCAGCAGCTTTAGCGTCTACGAGCAGTACTTC.

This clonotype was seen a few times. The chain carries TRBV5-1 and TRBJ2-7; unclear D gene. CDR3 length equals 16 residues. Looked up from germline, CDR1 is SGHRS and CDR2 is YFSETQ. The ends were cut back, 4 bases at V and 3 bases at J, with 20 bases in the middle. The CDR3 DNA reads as TGCGCCAGCAGCCCGGCTGTGGGTTTGACTTACTACGAGCAGTACTTC. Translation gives CASSPAVGLTYYEQYF.

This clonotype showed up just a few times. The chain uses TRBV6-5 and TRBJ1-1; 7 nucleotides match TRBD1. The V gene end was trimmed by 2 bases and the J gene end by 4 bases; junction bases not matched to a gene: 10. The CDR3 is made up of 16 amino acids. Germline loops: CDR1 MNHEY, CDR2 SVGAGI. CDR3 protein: CASSYGITSGGTEAFF. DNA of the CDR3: TGTGCCAGCAGTTACGGGATCACCTCAGGGGGCACTGAAGCTTTCTTT.

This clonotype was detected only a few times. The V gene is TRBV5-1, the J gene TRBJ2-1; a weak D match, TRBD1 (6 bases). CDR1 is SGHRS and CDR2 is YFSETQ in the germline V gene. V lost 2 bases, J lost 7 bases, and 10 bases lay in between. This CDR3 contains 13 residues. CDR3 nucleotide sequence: TGCGCCAGCAGCTTTCCGGACAGAAATGAGCAGTTCTTC. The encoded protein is CASSFPDRNEQFF. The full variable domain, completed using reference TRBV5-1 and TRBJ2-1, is KAGVTQTPRYLIKTRGQQVTLSCSPISGHRSVSWYQQTPGQGLQFLFEYFSETQRNKGNFPGRFSGRQFSNSRSEMNVSTLELGDSALYLCASSFPDRNEQFFGPGTRLTVL.

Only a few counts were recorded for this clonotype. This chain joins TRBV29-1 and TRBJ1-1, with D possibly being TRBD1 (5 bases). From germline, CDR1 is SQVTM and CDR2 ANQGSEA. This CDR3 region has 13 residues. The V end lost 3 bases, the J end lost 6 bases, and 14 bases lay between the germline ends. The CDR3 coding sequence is TGCAGCGTTGAGAACAGGCTCGGATCTGAAGCTTTCTTT. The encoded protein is CSVENRLGSEAFF.

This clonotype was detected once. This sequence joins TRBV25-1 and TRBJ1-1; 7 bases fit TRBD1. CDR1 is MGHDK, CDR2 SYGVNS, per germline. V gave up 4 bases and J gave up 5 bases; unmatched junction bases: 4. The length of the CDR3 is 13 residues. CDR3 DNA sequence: TGTGCCAGCAGTGGCAGGGGGGGTACTGAAGCTTTCTTT. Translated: CASSGRGGTEAFF.

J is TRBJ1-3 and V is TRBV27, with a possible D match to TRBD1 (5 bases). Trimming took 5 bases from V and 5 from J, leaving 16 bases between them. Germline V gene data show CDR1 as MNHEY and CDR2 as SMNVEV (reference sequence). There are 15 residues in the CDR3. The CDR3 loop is CASSPRGGARNTIYF. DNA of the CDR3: TGTGCCAGCAGTCCTAGGGGAGGGGCACGAAACACCATATATTTT.

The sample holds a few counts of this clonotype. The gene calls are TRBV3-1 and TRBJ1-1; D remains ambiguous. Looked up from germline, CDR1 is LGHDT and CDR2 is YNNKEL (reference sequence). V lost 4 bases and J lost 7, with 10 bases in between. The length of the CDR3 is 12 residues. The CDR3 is CASSPSGIEAFF. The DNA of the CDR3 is TGTGCCAGCAGCCCCTCCGGGATTGAAGCTTTCTTT.

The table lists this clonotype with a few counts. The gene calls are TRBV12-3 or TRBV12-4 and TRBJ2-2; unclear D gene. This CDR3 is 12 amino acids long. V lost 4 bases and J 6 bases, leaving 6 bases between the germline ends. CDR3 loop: CASSSPAGELFF. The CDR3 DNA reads TGTGCCAGCAGTTCCCCAGCCGGGGAGCTGTTTTTT.

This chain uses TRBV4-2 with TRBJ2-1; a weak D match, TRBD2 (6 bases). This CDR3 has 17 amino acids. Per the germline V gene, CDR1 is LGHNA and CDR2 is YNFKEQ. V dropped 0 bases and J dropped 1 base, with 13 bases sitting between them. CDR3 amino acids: CASSQDRTLASYNEQFF. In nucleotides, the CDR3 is TGTGCCAGCAGCCAAGATCGAACTCTAGCGTCCTACAATGAGCAGTTCTTC.

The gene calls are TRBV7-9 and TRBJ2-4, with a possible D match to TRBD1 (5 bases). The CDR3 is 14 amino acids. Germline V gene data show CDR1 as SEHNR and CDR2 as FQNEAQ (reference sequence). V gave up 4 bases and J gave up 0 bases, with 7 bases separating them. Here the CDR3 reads CASSSTVAKNIQYF. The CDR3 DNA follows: TGTGCCAGCAGCTCGACAGTAGCCAAAAACATTCAGTACTTC.

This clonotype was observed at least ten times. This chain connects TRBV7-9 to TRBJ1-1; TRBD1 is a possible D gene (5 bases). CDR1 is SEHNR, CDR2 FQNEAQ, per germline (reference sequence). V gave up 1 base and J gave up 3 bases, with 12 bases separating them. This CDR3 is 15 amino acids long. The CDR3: CASSLGQTTYTEAFF. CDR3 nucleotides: TGTGCCAGCAGCTTAGGACAGACTACCTACACTGAAGCTTTCTTT.